This T cell receptor (beta chain) comes out of a study of OX40 agonist ivuxolimab in advanced cancers. Overall study context: With a range of about 20 to 79, age averaged approximately 60 years, and 65% to 90% were male. Findings of the study overall: Low normalized T-cell clonal expansion was additionally recorded for some nonresponders. Expanded clones tended on average to be more numerous among CD8+ T cells than CD4+. Both blood CD4+ and CD8+ T cells showed clonal growth by week 6 at 0.1 to 3.0 mg/kg.

Of note for this clone: Antigen unknown.

V shed 2 bases, J shed 6 bases, and the junction held 17 bases outside the gene matches. Germline assignment: CDR1 MNHEY and CDR2 SMNVEV (reference sequence). The CDR3 contains 19 residues. TCRdb's table, derived via immunoSEQ multiplex PCR, lists solely in-frame clones and lacks some. The top ten hold about 2.4% of the sample, which has approximately 46,000 clones, roughly four fifths seen once. The sample was CD4+ or CD8+ T cells sorted from blood, taken in a trial of the OX40 agonist ivuxolimab. This TCR came from an adult with an advanced solid tumor such as melanoma, head and neck, liver or kidney cancer. This rearrangement joins TRBV27 to TRBJ1-2; 11 nucleotides agree with TRBD1. The chain's CDR3 is CASSLRWRDRGDRWNGYTF. The DNA for the CDR3 is TGTGCCAGCAGTTTAAGATGGAGGGACAGGGGGGATCGGTGGAATGGCTACACCTTC.